These 32 T cell receptor beta chains originate from one sample sequenced in a study of cytomegalovirus exposure and HLA in healthy donors. The primer mix had 60 Vbeta and 13 Jbeta primers. Generated by immunoSEQ multiplex PCR, the TCRdb table keeps only in-frame clones and is missing some. The repertoire holds some 180,000 clones, with roughly 74% as singletons. Material for sequencing was PBMCs. The receptor source for this set is a woman aged 30 to 39 in good health and CMV-seronegative.

The chain is built from TRBV19 and TRBJ2-1; D unclear. Trimming took 1 base from V and 0 from J, leaving 10 bases between them. Per the germline V gene, CDR1 is LNHDA and CDR2 is SQIVND (reference sequence). The CDR3 runs 16 residues. As DNA, the CDR3 is TGTGCCAGTAGTATAGGACTCCAGAGCTCCTACAATGAGCAGTTCTTC. Amino acids: CASSIGLQSSYNEQFF.

V is TRBV15 and J is TRBJ2-7, with TRBD1 matching over 10 bases. CDR3 size: 16 residues. In germline, CDR1 is LNHNV, CDR2 YYDKDF (reference sequence). The J segment lost 1 base and the V segment lost 1 base, leaving 4 bases of the junction unmatched. In nucleotides, the CDR3 is TGTGCCACCAGCAGAGGGCCGGGACAGGGGTCCTACGAGCAGTACTTC. Its translation is CATSRGPGQGSYEQYF.

This sequence joins TRBV10-3 and TRBJ2-7; 14 bases are a match to TRBD2. Germline loops: CDR1 ENHRY, CDR2 SYGVKD. V trimming: 8 bases; J trimming: 6 bases; junction bases outside the gene matches: 12. The CDR3 covers 16 residues. The CDR3 DNA sequence: TGTGCCATCGAAAAGGGACTAGCGGGAGAACTGCGCGAGCAGTACTTC. Amino acid sequence: CAIEKGLAGELREQYF.

This rearrangement joins TRBV7-8 to TRBJ1-2; D may be TRBD1 (6 bases). The V and J ends lost 5 bases and 5 bases respectively, with 12 bases between them. The CDR3 sequence is 13 residues long. CDR1 SGHVS and CDR2 FQNEAQ come from the germline V gene. The chain's CDR3 is CASSPGQKYGYTF. CDR3 DNA: TGTGCCAGCAGCCCCGGACAGAAATATGGCTACACCTTC.

This sequence joins TRBV10-3 and TRBJ1-2, with D possibly matching TRBD1 (6 bases). CDR1 is ENHRY and CDR2 is SYGVKD in the germline V gene. The V and J ends lost 3 bases and 8 bases respectively, with 19 bases between them. The CDR3 is 15 residues long. CDR3 residues: CAISDPRGGGGGYTF. The CDR3 nucleotides are TGTGCCATCAGTGACCCGCGAGGGGGGGGCGGGGGCTACACCTTC.

The count of this clone is one. The CDR3 DNA sequence: TGTGCCACCAGCCCTTCCCTCGGGACAGGGGATTTCACAGATACGCAGTATTTT. Its translation is CATSPSLGTGDFTDTQYF. V is TRBV15 and J is TRBJ2-3; 10 bases are a match to TRBD1. The CDR3 runs 18 residues. V was clipped by 5 bases and J by 2 bases; unmatched bases: 13. Germline V CDR1 and CDR2: LNHNV, YYDKDF (reference sequence).

This clone has only one observation. The rearrangement links TRBV30 to TRBJ1-2; no clear D. This CDR3 contains 13 residues. Germline CDR1 GTSNPN, CDR2 SVGIG (reference sequence). Trimming pared 0 bases from V and 6 bases from J, leaving 11 bases between. Here the CDR3 DNA reads TGTGCCTGGAGTGTAAGTCAGGCGCATGGCTACACCTTC. It specifies CAWSVSQAHGYTF.

The chain combines TRBV6-6 with TRBJ2-1; 10 bases line up with TRBD2. The junction had 5 bases not matched to a gene; V was cut back by 6 bases and J by 3 bases. CDR1 is MNHNY and CDR2 is SVGAGI in the germline V gene (reference sequence). This CDR3 region has 15 residues. The CDR3 reads CASRAGGSLYNEQFF. In nucleotides, the CDR3 is TGTGCCAGCAGAGCGGGAGGGTCACTCTACAATGAGCAGTTCTTC.

The chain uses TRBV7-6 and TRBJ2-7; D unclear. V was clipped by 4 bases and J by 8 bases, with 9 bases between them. The CDR3 totals 11 residues. The V gene's germline CDR1 is SGHVS and CDR2 FNYEAQ. For the CDR3, the DNA is TGTGCCAGCAGCTCGTCTAGGAAGCAGTACTTC. Translating gives CASSSSRKQYF.

The CDR3 protein is CASRKTGVGDYGYTF. In DNA form, the CDR3 reads TGTGCCAGCAGGAAGACAGGGGTAGGGGACTATGGCTACACCTTC. The V and J genes are TRBV5-6 and TRBJ1-2; 8 bases align to TRBD1. Per germline, CDR1 SGHDT and CDR2 YYEEEE. This CDR3 comprises 15 residues. With 5 bases clipped from V and 3 bases from J, the junction kept 9 bases outside the gene matches.

The chain carries TRBV25-1 and TRBJ2-1, with 7 bases aligning to TRBD1. The CDR3 is made up of 16 amino acids. In germline, CDR1 is MGHDK, CDR2 SYGVNS. Trimming took 3 bases from V and 4 from J; bases not matched to a gene: 9. The CDR3 is CASSDTPGQIYNEQFF. DNA of the CDR3: TGTGCCAGCAGTGATACACCGGGACAGATATACAATGAGCAGTTCTTC.

This clone occurred a few times. The rearrangement links TRBV6-6 to TRBJ2-7; maybe TRBD1 (6 bases). This CDR3 spans 14 amino acids. The V and J ends lost 2 bases and 1 base respectively, with 9 bases between them. Germline loops: CDR1 MNHNY, CDR2 SVGAGI (reference sequence). DNA of the CDR3: TGTGCCAGCAGTTACCTCACAGGGTCCTACGAGCAGTACTTC. It translates to CASSYLTGSYEQYF.

This clone was observed a few times. This chain connects TRBV6-1 to TRBJ1-2; TRBD1 aligns across 7 bases. The CDR3 sequence is 17 residues long. In germline, CDR1 is MNHNS, CDR2 SASEGT. V trimming: 3 bases; J trimming: 2 bases; junction bases outside the gene matches: 12. In DNA form, the CDR3 reads TGTGCCAGCAGTGACCCCAGGTGGGACAGAGAAAACTATGGCTACACCTTC. Translated: CASSDPRWDRENYGYTF.

The chain couples TRBV5-1 to TRBJ2-5; 10 nucleotides match TRBD2. Germline values: CDR1 SGHRS, CDR2 YFSETQ. The V and J ends lost 2 bases and 5 bases, in that order; junction bases with no gene match: 12. The CDR3 length is 17 residues. The CDR3 sequence is CASSFGLAGVFSETQYF. The CDR3 DNA reads as TGCGCCAGCAGCTTTGGGCTAGCGGGAGTTTTTTCTGAGACCCAGTACTTC.

This chain links TRBV7-8 with TRBJ2-2; D gene unclear. The CDR3 contains 17 residues. Germline V gives CDR1 SGHVS, CDR2 FQNEAQ. Trimming stripped 3 bases from V and 2 bases from J, with 16 bases between. CDR3 sequence: CASSFHLATTNTGELFF. CDR3 DNA sequence: TGTGCCAGCAGCTTCCATCTGGCCACGACTAACACCGGGGAGCTGTTTTTT.

CDR3 residues: CASSPSPTGSSYNEQFF. CDR3 bases: TGCGCCAGCAGCCCAAGTCCGACGGGGAGCTCCTACAATGAGCAGTTCTTC. The chain has TRBV4-1 and TRBJ2-1; tentative D call: TRBD2 (5 bases). Germline lookup yields CDR1 MGHRA and CDR2 YSYEKL. This CDR3 is built from 17 residues. V was cut by 4 bases and J by 0 bases, with 16 bases left in between.

This chain joins TRBV5-1 and TRBJ2-7, with 9 bases fitting TRBD1. The CDR3 covers 16 residues. V gave up 3 bases and J gave up 7 bases; unmatched junction bases: 14. The V gene's germline CDR1 is SGHRS and CDR2 YFSETQ. The DNA of the CDR3 is TGCGCCAGCAGCTCCCGGGACAGGGTTGTTGGTGAGGAGCAGTACTTC. It encodes CASSSRDRVVGEEQYF.

The J gene is TRBJ1-1, the V gene TRBV6-1, with unresolved D. There are 12 residues in the CDR3. Looked up from germline, CDR1 is MNHNS and CDR2 is SASEGT. Trimming shortened V by 9 bases and J by 5 bases, and 13 bases separated the two germline ends. CDR3 in amino acids: CASHTRRTEAFF. The CDR3 coding sequence is TGTGCCAGTCACACTCGGAGGACTGAAGCTTTCTTT.

A few counts support this clone. This rearrangement joins TRBV5-1 to TRBJ2-7, with 7 bases fitting TRBD1. This CDR3 comprises 16 residues. Per the germline V gene, CDR1 is SGHRS and CDR2 is YFSETQ. V was pared by 0 bases and J by 3 bases, with 9 bases of the junction left unmatched. The CDR3 DNA follows: TGCGCCAGCAGCTTGGGGGCCGGGACAGAAGGCTACGAGCAGTACTTC. This sequence encodes CASSLGAGTEGYEQYF. The variable domain in full, completed from reference TRBV5-1 and TRBJ2-7, reads KAGVTQTPRYLIKTRGQQVTLSCSPISGHRSVSWYQQTPGQGLQFLFEYFSETQRNKGNFPGRFSGRQFSNSRSEMNVSTLELGDSALYLCASSLGAGTEGYEQYFGPGTRLTVT.

This chain uses TRBV6-1 with TRBJ1-5, with a tentative D call TRBD1 (6 bases). Germline assignment: CDR1 MNHNS and CDR2 SASEGT. The CDR3 covers 14 residues. V gave up 2 bases and J gave up 10 bases, with 15 bases separating them. The CDR3 DNA is TGTGCCAGCAGTGAACAGGGGCCGTCGGTCCCCCAGCATTTT. Encoded protein: CASSEQGPSVPQHF.

This chain uses TRBV5-6 with TRBJ2-1; 8 positions agree with TRBD2. This CDR3 is built from 14 residues. Germline values: CDR1 SGHDT, CDR2 YYEEEE. The V and J ends lost 5 bases and 0 bases, in that order; junction bases with no gene match: 1. CDR3 protein: CASRAGGSYNEQFF. In DNA form, the CDR3 reads TGTGCCAGCAGGGCGGGGGGCTCCTACAATGAGCAGTTCTTC.

The gene calls are TRBV5-1 and TRBJ2-3; D is perhaps TRBD2 (6 bases). This CDR3 is 14 amino acids long. Trimming removed 4 bases at V and 2 bases at J, with 11 bases between. CDR1 and CDR2 (germline): SGHRS, YFSETQ. CDR3 sequence reads: CASSVGLTTDTQYF. CDR3 nucleotides: TGCGCCAGCAGCGTGGGACTTACCACAGATACGCAGTATTTT.

The CDR3 here is CASSLGTENTGELFF. CDR3 in DNA: TGTGCCAGCAGCTTGGGGACAGAAAACACCGGGGAGCTGTTTTTT. The chain employs TRBV5-5 and TRBJ2-2; D perhaps matches TRBD1 (6 bases). V was pared by 0 bases and J by 2 bases, with 8 bases between. Germline V gene data show CDR1 as SGHKS and CDR2 as YYEKEE (reference sequence). This CDR3 comprises 15 residues.

This clone was counted a single time. The V and J genes are TRBV5-1 and TRBJ2-1, with 7 positions matching TRBD1. Losses at the gene ends were 4 bases for V and 0 bases for J; bases not matched to a gene: 1. The CDR3 is made up of 14 amino acids. Germline V gene data show CDR1 as SGHRS and CDR2 as YFSETQ. This CDR3 is CASSAGGSYNEQFF. CDR3 DNA: TGCGCCAGCAGCGCAGGGGGCTCCTACAATGAGCAGTTCTTC.

V and J are TRBV5-1 and TRBJ1-2; a possible D gene is TRBD1 (6 bases). The germline V gene encodes CDR1 SGHRS and CDR2 YFSETQ. The CDR3 sequence is 13 residues long. Trimming pared 4 bases from V and 8 bases from J, leaving 15 bases between. CDR3 region: CASSPRRGLGYTF. The CDR3 DNA reads as TGCGCCAGCAGCCCCCGCAGGGGTTTAGGCTACACCTTC. Using reference TRBV5-1 and TRBJ1-2 for the parts outside the CDR3, the full variable domain is KAGVTQTPRYLIKTRGQQVTLSCSPISGHRSVSWYQQTPGQGLQFLFEYFSETQRNKGNFPGRFSGRQFSNSRSEMNVSTLELGDSALYLCASSPRRGLGYTFGSGTRLTVV.

This chain joins TRBV7-6 and TRBJ2-5; 8 bases agree with TRBD2. The CDR3 extends over 14 amino acids. V dropped 5 bases and J dropped 5; count of bases not matched to a gene: 7. CDR1 and CDR2 from the germline V gene are SGHVS and FNYEAQ. The CDR3 sequence is CASSLPAGGETQYF. CDR3 in DNA: TGTGCCAGCAGCCTACCCGCGGGGGGTGAGACCCAGTACTTC.

The chain joins TRBV6-1 to TRBJ1-5; no reliable D call. Looked up from germline, CDR1 is MNHNS and CDR2 is SASEGT. This CDR3 region has 17 residues. V gave up 3 bases and J gave up 2 bases, with 17 bases separating them. CDR3 sequence (DNA): TGTGCCAGCAGTGACCTTGGGCGGGGTCGGGGCAATCAGCCCCAGCATTTT. Amino acid sequence: CASSDLGRGRGNQPQHF.

The chain uses TRBV7-8 and TRBJ2-5; possible D gene TRBD2, 6 bases. The J call could be wrong; TRBJ2-7 is a better fit for the DNA end. This CDR3 contains 14 residues. Germline loops: CDR1 SGHVS, CDR2 FQNEAQ. CDR3 in DNA: TGTGCCAGCAGCTTGGGGGGTCGCTCCTACGAGCAGTACTTC. Translated: CASSLGGRSYEQYF.

The genes are TRBV10-3 and TRBJ2-1; TRBD2 might be the D (5 bases). V shed 7 bases and J shed 8 bases, with 9 bases lying between them. CDR3 length: 11 amino acids. In germline, CDR1 is ENHRY, CDR2 SYGVKD. For the CDR3, the DNA is TGTGCCATCAAACTAGAGGATGAGCAGTTCTTC. Translating it yields CAIKLEDEQFF.

The chain uses TRBV7-6 and TRBJ2-1, with TRBD2 matching over 12 bases. With V trimmed by 3 bases and J by 12 bases, 6 bases remained unmatched. Germline-derived CDR1 and CDR2 are SGHVS and FNYEAQ. The CDR3 loop spans 14 amino acids. CDR3 residues: CASSFLAGGEGQFF. Here the CDR3 DNA reads TGTGCCAGCAGCTTCCTAGCGGGAGGGGAGGGGCAGTTCTTC.

DNA for the CDR3: TGTGCCAGCTCACCACAGGGGTTTGCCTACGAGCAGTACTTC. As protein: CASSPQGFAYEQYF. The gene calls are TRBV18 and TRBJ2-5, with D possibly matching TRBD1 (5 bases). The J call may be mistaken, given a closer DNA end match to TRBJ2-7. There are 14 residues in the CDR3. Germline CDR1 and CDR2: KGHSH and LQKENI.

The V gene is TRBV19, the J gene TRBJ1-2; TRBD1 matches 9 bases. J was trimmed by 4 bases and V by 6 bases; bases with no gene match: 3. This CDR3 contains 13 residues. The germline V gene has CDR1 LNHDA and CDR2 SQIVND (reference sequence). CDR3 in amino acids: CASSRQGGYGYTF. For the CDR3, the DNA is TGTGCCAGTAGCAGACAGGGGGGCTATGGCTACACCTTC.